These T cell receptor beta chains were read from a single sample in a study of T cells in Graves' hyperthyroidism and ophthalmopathy. TCRdb reprocessed the multiplex PCR reads with MiXCR, giving one entry per CDR3 protein. The sample shows 480,000 or so distinct CDR3 sequences, approximately 15% of them seen only once. Sequencing was done on a sample of blood. These receptors came from a young woman with Graves' hyperthyroidism. Both conserved end residues are part of each CDR3. Each record gives: J gene, V gene, D gene, CDR3 protein. A D gene is named only where the DNA matches it firmly.

J: TRBJ2-5; V: TRBV2; D: TRBD2; CDR3: CASSLAGVQETQYF
J: TRBJ2-1; V: TRBV24-1; D: TRBD2; CDR3: CATSDSSWGGAGNEQFF
J: TRBJ2-1; V: TRBV19; D: TRBD1; CDR3: CATSPGTGWSEQFF
J: TRBJ1-1; V: TRBV5-1; D: TRBD1; CDR3: CASSLPTPSGGDPTTEAFF
J: TRBJ1-1; V: TRBV5-1; D: TRBD1; CDR3: CASRTGTGDEAFF
J: TRBJ2-7; V: TRBV10-3; D: TRBD2; CDR3: CATDVGGSSYEQYF
J: TRBJ2-3; V: TRBV12-3/TRBV12-4; D: TRBD2; CDR3: CASSLVTSGVDTQYF
J: TRBJ1-2; V: TRBV11-2; D: .; CDR3: CASSLEYQNNYGYTF
J: TRBJ1-1; V: TRBV12-3/TRBV12-4; D: TRBD1; CDR3: CASSPTGGFEAFF
J: TRBJ2-7; V: TRBV14; D: TRBD2; CDR3: CASSHLAGGISYEQYF
J: TRBJ2-7; V: TRBV5-1; D: .; CDR3: CASSQIGAELGEQYF
J: TRBJ2-2; V: TRBV11-3; D: .; CDR3: CASSLSSGLGITGELFF
J: TRBJ2-1; V: TRBV6-1; D: .; CDR3: CASSEGLGKLSYNEQFF
J: TRBJ2-7; V: TRBV7-9; D: .; CDR3: CASSLGGGNTYEQYF
J: TRBJ1-4; V: TRBV7-8; D: TRBD1; CDR3: CASSLVGQGDGKLFF
J: TRBJ2-5; V: TRBV6-5; D: TRBD2; CDR3: CASSYSGLAGESWQTQYF
J: TRBJ2-7; V: TRBV27; D: TRBD2; CDR3: CASSPWAGRSYEQYF
J: TRBJ2-7; V: TRBV13; D: .; CDR3: CASSFNGSSYEQYF
J: TRBJ1-4; V: TRBV19; D: TRBD1; CDR3: CASSITTGKNPEKLFF
J: TRBJ1-6; V: TRBV5-1; D: .; CDR3: CASSLIGPSNSPLHF
J: TRBJ1-2; V: TRBV7-9; D: .; CDR3: CASSFTGFPNYGYTF
J: TRBJ2-3; V: TRBV20-1; D: TRBD2; CDR3: CSALRLAADTQYF
J: TRBJ1-2; V: TRBV12-3/TRBV12-4; D: .; CDR3: CASSLTSSGDYGYTF
J: TRBJ2-5; V: TRBV5-1; D: .; CDR3: CASSPRGGGGETQYF
J: TRBJ2-1; V: TRBV27; D: .; CDR3: CASSLSLDWGNEQFF
J: TRBJ2-1; V: TRBV13; D: .; CDR3: CASSLGSRYNEQFF
J: TRBJ1-3; V: TRBV12-3/TRBV12-4; D: .; CDR3: CASSRGGSGNTIYF
J: TRBJ1-3; V: TRBV20-1; D: .; CDR3: CSARDTDTYSGNTIYF
J: TRBJ1-1; V: TRBV27; D: .; CDR3: CASSLEVGAEAFF
J: TRBJ2-1; V: TRBV29-1; D: .; CDR3: CSVEETAWGSYNEQFF
J: TRBJ1-6; V: TRBV2; D: .; CDR3: CASITRESSPLHF
J: TRBJ1-2; V: TRBV19; D: .; CDR3: CATLVRGHGYTF
J: TRBJ2-7; V: TRBV29-1; D: TRBD1; CDR3: CSVAADRGLGEQYF
J: TRBJ2-3; V: TRBV19; D: TRBD2; CDR3: CASSIVSGISTDTQYF
J: TRBJ1-1; V: TRBV5-1; D: .; CDR3: CATMGASNTEAFF
J: TRBJ2-5; V: TRBV19; D: .; CDR3: CASSTRLEETQYF
J: TRBJ2-3; V: TRBV10-3; D: .; CDR3: CAIRRGAGTDTQYF
J: TRBJ2-7; V: TRBV24-1; D: TRBD1; CDR3: CATSDSRDSSYEQYF
J: TRBJ2-2; V: TRBV20-1; D: .; CDR3: CSAGPGPSDTGELFF
J: TRBJ1-5; V: TRBV4-1; D: .; CDR3: CASSQSGLSNQPQHF
J: TRBJ2-5; V: TRBV12-3/TRBV12-4; D: .; CDR3: CASSLARTFGETQYF
J: TRBJ2-7; V: TRBV2; D: TRBD1; CDR3: CASSTGTGGYEQYF
J: TRBJ1-5; V: TRBV12-3/TRBV12-4; D: TRBD1; CDR3: CASTWDREQPQHF
J: TRBJ1-1; V: TRBV7-9; D: .; CDR3: CASSLGYGVNTEAFF
J: TRBJ2-5; V: TRBV11-2; D: TRBD2; CDR3: CASSLVWDSRLAGGVTETQYF
J: TRBJ2-5; V: TRBV6-1; D: TRBD1; CDR3: CASSEPGQGVTKETQYF
J: TRBJ2-5; V: TRBV6-1; D: TRBD2; CDR3: CASSTSFRGLAGGETQYF
J: TRBJ1-5; V: TRBV7-9; D: .; CDR3: CASSLGGRRGVQPQHF
J: TRBJ2-3; V: TRBV12-3/TRBV12-4; D: .; CDR3: CASSLQGGSTDTQYF
J: TRBJ2-3; V: TRBV6-1; D: TRBD2; CDR3: CASSNSGKWPDTQYF
J: TRBJ1-3; V: TRBV2; D: .; CDR3: CASSEIRTSGNTIYF
J: TRBJ2-5; V: TRBV5-1; D: TRBD2; CDR3: CASSLRGSRETQYF
J: TRBJ1-2; V: TRBV20-1; D: .; CDR3: CSARDNGGHYGYTF